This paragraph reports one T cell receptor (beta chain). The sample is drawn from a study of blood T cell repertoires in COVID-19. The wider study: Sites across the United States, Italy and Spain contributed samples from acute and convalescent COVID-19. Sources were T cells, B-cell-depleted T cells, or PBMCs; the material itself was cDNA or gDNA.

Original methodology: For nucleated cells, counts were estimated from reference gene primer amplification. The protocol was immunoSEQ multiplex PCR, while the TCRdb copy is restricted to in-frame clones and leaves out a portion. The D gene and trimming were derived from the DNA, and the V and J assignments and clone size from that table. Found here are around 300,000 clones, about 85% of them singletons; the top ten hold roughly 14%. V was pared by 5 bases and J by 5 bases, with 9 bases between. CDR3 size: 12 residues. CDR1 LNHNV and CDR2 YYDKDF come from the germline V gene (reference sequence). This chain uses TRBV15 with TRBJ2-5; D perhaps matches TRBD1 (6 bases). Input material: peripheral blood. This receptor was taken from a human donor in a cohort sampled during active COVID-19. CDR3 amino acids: CATSLDRETQYF. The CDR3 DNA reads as TGTGCCACCAGCTTAGACAGGGAGACCCAGTACTTC.